The clone carrying this TCR beta chain showed up just a few times. This entry belongs to a study of patients and donors after allogeneic stem cell transplantation. TCRdb recomputed calls from the RT-PCR reads with MiXCR, one row per CDR3 protein. Among 57,000 or so distinct CDR3 sequences, about 14% were seen once, and the ten largest hold over 25%. The V and J ends lost 3 bases and 2 bases, in that order; junction bases with no gene match: 4. CDR1 and CDR2 from the germline V gene are KGHDR and SFDVKD. The CDR3 has 16 amino acids. V usage is TRBV24-1 and J usage is TRBJ2-1; 9 nucleotides align to TRBD2. Sequenced sample: blood, either unsorted or a sorted T cell fraction (not recorded which). This sequence was found in a human donor who was either an allogeneic HSCT recipient or a stem cell or donor lymphocyte infusion donor (not recorded which). It is not recorded whose cells these are; they may come from a transplant donor. CDR3 in DNA: TGTGCCACCAGTGATGCCAGCGGGGGGACCTACAATGAGCAGTTCTTC. It codes for CATSDASGGTYNEQFF.